The 21 T cell receptor beta chains in this list originate from one sample, sequenced in a study of cytomegalovirus exposure and HLA in healthy donors. Primers for the PCR totalled 60 Vbeta and 13 Jbeta. Clones were sequenced by immunoSEQ multiplex PCR, and TCRdb holds only the in-frame ones, with some missing. Across 100,000 to 150,000 clones, the top ten clones capture approximately 1.7% of the sample. The source material was PBMCs. These receptors came from a woman in her thirties or forties in good health and CMV-seropositive.

The chain couples TRBV28 to TRBJ1-5, with 8 bases fitting TRBD1. Germline assignment: CDR1 MDHEN and CDR2 SYDVKM. The CDR3 contains 16 residues. V trimming: 3 bases; J trimming: 6 bases; junction bases outside the gene matches: 10. The DNA for the CDR3 is TGTGCCAGCAGTTTTGCCGCCCCGACAGGGGCTCAGCCCCAGCATTTT. Translated, it gives CASSFAAPTGAQPQHF.

The genes are TRBV28 and TRBJ1-2; D is uncertain. V shed 5 bases and J shed 3 bases, with 10 bases lying between them. Germline V gene data show CDR1 as MDHEN and CDR2 as SYDVKM. This CDR3 spans 13 amino acids. CDR3 DNA: TGTGCCAGCAGTCCAGGTCGCGACTATGGCTACACCTTC. Translated, it gives CASSPGRDYGYTF.

The chain is built from TRBV7-8 and TRBJ2-1; D ambiguous. V was cut by 3 bases and J by 5 bases, with 17 bases left in between. This CDR3 has 16 residues. Germline V CDR1 and CDR2: SGHVS, FQNEAQ. DNA for the CDR3: TGTGCCAGCAGCTTGAGGCTTGAGAGCGTCAACAATGAGCAGTTCTTC. Protein sequence: CASSLRLESVNNEQFF.

This chain joins TRBV25-1 and TRBJ1-6, with a weak D call TRBD1 (5 bases). The germline V gene encodes CDR1 MGHDK and CDR2 SYGVNS. The CDR3 length is 15 residues. V gave up 7 bases and J gave up 4 bases, with 14 bases separating them. CDR3 coding DNA: TGTGCCAGCACCCCCCCGGAGGGGTATAATTCACCCCTCCACTTT. The encoded protein is CASTPPEGYNSPLHF.

This chain connects TRBV29-1 to TRBJ2-7; 8 positions match TRBD1. V shed 8 bases and J 2 bases; nucleotides not matched to a gene: 8. The CDR3 is made up of 13 amino acids. The germline CDR1 and CDR2 sequences are SQVTM and ANQGSEA. CDR3 nucleotide sequence: TGCAGCTGCTCCATGACAGGGGCCTACGAGCAGTACTTC. Protein sequence: CSCSMTGAYEQYF.

This rearrangement joins TRBV2 to TRBJ1-2; D might be TRBD1 (5 bases). Germline lookup yields CDR1 SNHLY and CDR2 FYNNEI. V was cut by 6 bases and J by 10 bases, with 9 bases left in between. The CDR3 spans 10 residues. CDR3 DNA: TGTGCCAGCAGGACAGTAAACTACACCTTC. Protein sequence: CASRTVNYTF.

The rearrangement uses TRBV11-3 and TRBJ2-7; TRBD2 matches 9 bases. J gave up 3 bases and V 3 bases, and 3 bases lay outside the gene matches. The CDR3 has 14 residues. The V gene's germline CDR1 is SGHNT and CDR2 YENEEA. The chain's CDR3 is CASSLASGNYEQYF. The CDR3 nucleotides are TGTGCCAGCAGCTTGGCTAGCGGGAACTACGAGCAGTACTTC.

This rearrangement joins TRBV9 to TRBJ2-1, with 7 nucleotides matching TRBD2. J was trimmed by 2 bases and V by 4 bases; bases with no gene match: 9. Germline-derived CDR1 and CDR2 are SGDLS and YYNGEE. The CDR3 is 16 amino acids. The CDR3 sequence is CASSSSGAGTYNEQFF. The CDR3 nucleotides read TGTGCCAGCAGCTCCAGCGGGGCGGGGACCTACAATGAGCAGTTCTTC.

This chain uses TRBV7-9 with TRBJ1-2; D possibly corresponds to TRBD1 (6 bases). The CDR3 length is 15 residues. The V end lost 5 bases, the J end lost 7 bases, and 20 bases lay between the germline ends. Germline lookup yields CDR1 SEHNR and CDR2 FQNEAQ (reference sequence). This CDR3 reads CASSPSSGATIGYTF. The CDR3, as DNA: TGTGCCAGCAGCCCGTCGTCAGGGGCCACTATTGGCTACACCTTC.

This chain links TRBV6-4 with TRBJ2-1; the match to TRBD2 covers 10 bases. V was pared by 4 bases and J by 10 bases, with 7 bases of the junction left unmatched. From germline, CDR1 is MRHNA and CDR2 SNTAGT. The CDR3 spans 14 residues. The CDR3 region has the DNA TGTGCCAGCAGTGCTAGCGGGAGTGTGGGGGAGCAGTTCTTC. Encoded protein: CASSASGSVGEQFF.

V and J are TRBV4-3 and TRBJ1-2, with D hard to call. Trimming shortened V by 1 base and J by 4 bases, and 13 bases separated the two germline ends. This CDR3 spans 15 amino acids. The germline gives CDR1 LGHNA, CDR2 YSLEER. CDR3 sequence reads: CASSQGGGSGYGYTF. In DNA, the CDR3 is TGCGCCAGCAGCCAAGGAGGAGGGAGCGGCTATGGCTACACCTTC.

The V call is TRBV10-1, the J call TRBJ2-1; D gene unclear. CDR1 and CDR2 (germline): WNHNN, SYGVQD (reference sequence). Trimming removed 6 bases at V and 0 bases at J, with 12 bases between. The CDR3 is 15 residues long. CDR3 DNA: TGCGCCAGCAGCGATGTTGGTAGCTCCTACAATGAGCAGTTCTTC. Its translation is CASSDVGSSYNEQFF.

This rearrangement joins TRBV4-1 to TRBJ2-1; D uncertain. Germline V gene lookup returns CDR1 MGHRA and CDR2 YSYEKL. CDR3 length: 13 amino acids. V was clipped by 0 bases and J by 9 bases, with 9 bases between them. DNA for the CDR3: TGCGCCAGCAGCCAAGATGAATGGAGTGAGCAGTTCTTC. Residues: CASSQDEWSEQFF.

V and J are TRBV7-2 and TRBJ2-2, with TRBD1 matching over 12 bases. This CDR3 contains 16 residues. The junction had 4 bases not matched to a gene; V was cut back by 3 bases and J by 5 bases. The germline gives CDR1 SGHTA, CDR2 FQGNSA. The CDR3 here is CASSLGQGAGTGELFF. The DNA for the CDR3 is TGTGCCAGCAGCTTGGGACAGGGGGCTGGGACCGGGGAGCTGTTTTTT.

V usage is TRBV28 and J usage is TRBJ2-5, with 7 bases lining up with TRBD2. The end of the DNA is better explained by TRBJ2-7, so the J call may be wrong. CDR1 MDHEN and CDR2 SYDVKM come from the germline V gene. This CDR3 spans 12 amino acids. CDR3 residues: CASSPPGGEQYF. The CDR3 nucleotides read TGTGCCAGCAGTCCCCCGGGGGGCGAGCAGTACTTC.

The V call is TRBV29-1, the J call TRBJ2-2, with 11 positions matching TRBD2. Germline V gene sequence: CDR1 SQVTM, CDR2 ANQGSEA. This CDR3 contains 14 residues. The V gene end was trimmed by 5 bases and the J gene end by 9 bases; junction bases not matched to a gene: 8. The CDR3 loop is CSVFLAGGRRELFF. The CDR3, as DNA: TGCAGCGTTTTTCTAGCGGGAGGCCGCCGGGAGCTGTTTTTT.

This chain uses TRBV9 with TRBJ1-6; D is possibly TRBD1 (6 bases). V was pared by 4 bases and J by 7 bases, with 21 bases between. This CDR3 is 17 amino acids long. Per germline, CDR1 SGDLS and CDR2 YYNGEE. CDR3 in DNA: TGTGCCAGCAGCCCCGACGGACAGCCCGCTCAGAATTCACCCCTCCACTTT. The encoded protein is CASSPDGQPAQNSPLHF.

The rearrangement links TRBV18 to TRBJ1-1; a possible D gene is TRBD1 (5 bases). This CDR3 is 12 amino acids long. Germline CDR1 reads KGHSH; CDR2 reads LQKENI. V was shortened by 2 bases and J by 7 bases, with 8 bases between the two germline ends. The chain's CDR3 is CASSPTGNEAFF. The DNA for the CDR3 is TGTGCCAGCTCACCAACAGGTAATGAAGCTTTCTTT. Full variable domain (rest looked up from reference TRBV18 and TRBJ1-1): NAGVMQNPRHLVRRRGQEARLRCSPMKGHSHVYWYRQLPEEGLKFMVYLQKENIIDESGMPKERFSAEFPKEGPSILRIQQVVRGDSAAYFCASSPTGNEAFFGQGTRLTVV.

CDR3 DNA: TGTGCCACCAGCAGAGACCTCGGGCTAGCGGGAGGGTTAGAAGATACGCAGTATTTT. It yields the protein CATSRDLGLAGGLEDTQYF. V is TRBV15 and J is TRBJ2-3, with 12 bases lining up with TRBD2. Per germline, CDR1 LNHNV and CDR2 YYDKDF (reference sequence). CDR3 size: 19 residues. Trimming took 0 bases from V and 5 from J; bases not matched to a gene: 12.

The gene calls are TRBV9 and TRBJ2-3; 7 nucleotides line up with TRBD2. The V gene end was trimmed by 3 bases and the J gene end by 4 bases; junction bases not matched to a gene: 8. The length of the CDR3 is 15 residues. Per the germline V gene, CDR1 is SGDLS and CDR2 is YYNGEE. The CDR3, as DNA: TGTGCCAGCAGCGCCAGCGGGACCGGGGCAGATACGCAGTATTTT. Amino acids: CASSASGTGADTQYF. The full variable domain, its missing parts supplied by reference TRBV9 and TRBJ2-3, is DSGVTQTPKHLITATGQRVTLRCSPRSGDLSVYWYQQSLDQGLQFLIQYYNGEERAKGNILERFSAQQFPDLHSELNLSSLELGDSALYFCASSASGTGADTQYFGPGTRLTVL.

Remarks on this clone: This CDR3 is also generated by other DNA sequences in the sample. The V gene is TRBV23-1, the J gene TRBJ1-5; 9 bases are shared with TRBD1. Being an ORF, TRBV23-1 has a function that is uncertain. CDR3 length: 16 amino acids. V was pared by 10 bases and J by 1 base, with 11 bases of the junction left unmatched. For the CDR3, the DNA is TGCGCCATTATCAGACCACAGGGGGCCAGCAATCAGCCCCAGCATTTT. This sequence encodes CAIIRPQGASNQPQHF.